Listed below are T cell receptor beta chains from one sample, sequenced in a study of T cell clones after liver transplantation. Profiling relied on immunoSEQ multiplex PCR, and the TCRdb table lists in-frame clones only, not all of them. The data contain some 120,000 clones, over 75% of them singletons. The sample was CD4+ T cells from blood, taken 12 months after liver transplant. These receptors were taken from a human patient who received a liver transplant. Some T cells may arise from the graft donor. Both conserved end residues are part of each CDR3. The order of the fields is clone size, D gene, V gene, J gene, CDR3 protein, CDR3 DNA. A D gene is named only where the DNA matches it firmly. Clone sizes are given selectively: once, few, many, or a class where the clone is expanded.

once	TRBD1	TRBV6-5	TRBJ1-5	CASSWDSGYNQPQHF	TGTGCCAGCAGTTGGGACAGTGGGTACAATCAGCCCCAGCATTTT
.	TRBD2	TRBV29-1	TRBJ2-7	CSVASSGRGTYEQYF	TGCAGCGTTGCTTCGAGCGGGAGGGGAACCTACGAGCAGTACTTC
.	TRBD1	TRBV6-5	TRBJ2-6	CASSRQGGGANVLTF	TGTGCCAGCAGTCGACAGGGTGGTGGGGCCAACGTCCTGACTTTC
.	.	TRBV10-2	TRBJ2-1	CASRASLRGYNEQFF	TGCGCCAGCAGAGCTAGCCTAAGAGGGTACAATGAGCAGTTCTTC
.	TRBD2	TRBV5-1	TRBJ2-1	CASSLAPAGAYNEQFF	TGCGCCAGCAGCTTGGCTCCAGCGGGAGCCTACAATGAGCAGTTCTTC
.	.	TRBV18	TRBJ2-5	CASSPGRVETQYF	TGTGCCAGCTCACCCGGCAGGGTCGAGACCCAGTACTTC
.	.	TRBV5-6	TRBJ2-7	CASSLAQEQYF	TGTGCCAGCAGCTTGGCGCAGGAGCAGTACTTC
.	TRBD2	TRBV5-6	TRBJ2-6	CASSLGLASISGANVLTF	TGTGCCAGCAGCTTGGGACTAGCGTCAATCTCTGGGGCCAACGTCCTGACTTTC
.	.	TRBV4-1	TRBJ2-7	CASSHYGTGTYEQYF	TGCGCCAGCAGCCATTACGGAACAGGGACGTACGAGCAGTACTTC
.	.	TRBV7-3	TRBJ1-3	CASSLTGFGNTIYF	TGTGCCAGCAGCCTTACAGGGTTCGGAAACACCATATATTTT
.	.	TRBV5-1	TRBJ1-1	CASSSPPLTGNTEAFF	TGCGCCAGCAGCTCACCCCCTTTGACAGGGAACACTGAAGCTTTCTTT
.	.	TRBV19	TRBJ1-2	CASSIRAGQDGYTF	TGTGCCAGTAGTATAAGGGCAGGGCAGGATGGCTACACCTTC
.	TRBD1	TRBV29-1	TRBJ2-7	CSVFGTGGSEQYF	TGCAGCGTTTTCGGGACAGGGGGCTCCGAGCAGTACTTC
.	TRBD2	TRBV19	TRBJ2-2	CASSPQLAGGPAGELFF	TGTGCCAGTAGTCCCCAACTAGCGGGAGGGCCCGCCGGGGAGCTGTTTTTT
.	.	TRBV6-1	TRBJ2-5	CASSETGGETQYF	TGTGCCAGCAGTGAAACAGGTGGTGAGACCCAGTACTTC
.	.	TRBV5-1	TRBJ2-5	CASSLISQETQYF	TGCGCCAGCAGCTTGATCTCTCAAGAGACCCAGTACTTC
.	.	TRBV14	TRBJ2-3	CASSQVGIPDTQYF	TGTGCCAGCAGCCAAGTAGGGATCCCAGATACGCAGTATTTT
few	.	TRBV30	TRBJ2-7	CAWSGPPEQYF	TGTGCCTGGAGTGGTCCCCCCGAGCAGTACTTC
.	TRBD1	TRBV10-3	TRBJ1-5	CAISDPTGNQPQHF	TGTGCCATCAGTGACCCGACAGGGAATCAGCCCCAGCATTTT
.	.	TRBV27	TRBJ2-7	CATSLFGANEQYF	TGTGCCACCAGTTTGTTCGGGGCTAACGAGCAGTACTTC
.	TRBD2	TRBV5-1	TRBJ2-1	CASSSQGGGGSSYNEQFF	TGCGCCAGCAGCTCACAGGGCGGCGGGGGGAGCTCCTACAATGAGCAGTTCTTC
.	.	TRBV10-3	TRBJ1-1	CASQPGIPDTEAFF	TGTGCCTCTCAACCGGGGATACCGGACACTGAAGCTTTCTTT
once	TRBD2	TRBV7-2	TRBJ2-7	CASSSPGLAGLYEQYF	TGTGCCAGCAGCAGCCCGGGACTAGCGGGACTCTACGAGCAGTACTTC
.	TRBD1	TRBV6-5	TRBJ1-5	CASSYAGQGNQPQHF	TGTGCCAGCAGTTACGCGGGACAGGGGAATCAGCCCCAGCATTTT
.	TRBD2	TRBV5-1	TRBJ2-5	CASSEGLASETQYF	TGCGCCAGCAGCGAGGGACTAGCCTCCGAGACCCAGTACTTC
.	.	TRBV5-1	TRBJ1-1	CASSLAPAMNTEAFF	TGCGCCAGCAGCTTGGCTCCCGCGATGAACACTGAAGCTTTCTTT
.	TRBD1	TRBV18	TRBJ1-2	CASSQEGQRNYGYTF	TGTGCCAGCTCACAGGAGGGACAGCGTAACTATGGCTACACCTTC
few	.	TRBV19	TRBJ1-5	CASSPSDQPQHF	TGTGCCAGTAGTCCAAGCGATCAGCCCCAGCATTTT
.	TRBD1	TRBV11-1	TRBJ2-7	CASSFRGNYYEQYF	TGTGCCAGCAGCTTCAGGGGGAACTACTACGAGCAGTACTTC
few	.	TRBV29-1	TRBJ2-1	CSVDSWEIGEQFF	TGCAGCGTTGATTCGTGGGAGATTGGGGAGCAGTTCTTC
.	.	TRBV19	TRBJ1-1	CASSTTGNTEAFF	TGTGCCAGTAGTACCACGGGGAACACTGAAGCTTTCTTT
.	.	TRBV7-9	TRBJ2-2	CASSLVQTTSLGELFF	TGTGCCAGCAGCTTAGTACAGACTACGAGCCTGGGGGAGCTGTTTTTT
.	TRBD2	TRBV14	TRBJ2-1	CASRPSGSGHEQFF	TGTGCCAGCAGACCTAGCGGGAGCGGCCATGAGCAGTTCTTC
.	TRBD1	TRBV29-1	TRBJ2-3	CSVALTGGKADTQYF	TGCAGCGTTGCCTTGACAGGGGGCAAAGCAGATACGCAGTATTTT
.	TRBD2	TRBV5-4	TRBJ2-1	CASSLTLAGVGEQFF	TGTGCCAGCAGCTTGACCCTAGCGGGAGTGGGTGAGCAGTTCTTC
.	.	TRBV5-1	TRBJ2-2	CASSLRDLNTGELFF	TGCGCCAGCAGCTTGCGGGACCTCAACACCGGGGAGCTGTTTTTT
.	.	TRBV5-1	TRBJ2-3	CASGSWRGSDTQYF	TGCGCCAGCGGTTCTTGGCGGGGCTCGGATACGCAGTATTTT
.	TRBD2	TRBV5-1	TRBJ2-5	CASSLGGRAQRETQYF	TGCGCCAGCAGCTTGGGCGGGAGGGCCCAGAGGGAGACCCAGTACTTC
few	TRBD1	TRBV29-1	TRBJ1-1	CSGARDRGTEAFF	TGCAGCGGGGCCCGGGACAGAGGAACTGAAGCTTTCTTT
.	TRBD1	TRBV5-1	TRBJ2-1	CASSTPGQGDNEQFF	TGCGCCAGCAGCACACCGGGACAGGGGGACAATGAGCAGTTCTTC
.	TRBD2	TRBV5-1	TRBJ2-1	CASSLVSGGYNEQFF	TGCGCCAGCAGCTTGGTGTCGGGAGGCTACAATGAGCAGTTCTTC
.	.	TRBV28	TRBJ1-2	CATKGGRNYGYTF	TGTGCCACAAAGGGGGGACGGAACTATGGCTACACCTTC
.	.	TRBV7-2	TRBJ1-5	CASSSDLGENSNQPQHF	TGTGCCAGCAGCTCCGACCTAGGAGAGAATAGCAATCAGCCCCAGCATTTT
.	TRBD2	TRBV7-9	TRBJ2-1	CASSSRLAGRDEQFF	TGTGCCAGCAGCTCTCGACTAGCGGGAAGGGATGAGCAGTTCTTC
.	.	TRBV15	TRBJ2-7	CATSRVGVGYEQYF	TGTGCCACCAGCAGAGTTGGCGTAGGCTACGAGCAGTACTTC
few	.	TRBV2	TRBJ2-7	CASGAVFSYEQYF	TGTGCCAGCGGGGCGGTATTCTCCTACGAGCAGTACTTC
many	TRBD1	TRBV5-5	TRBJ1-2	CASSLDGTGAYGYTF	TGTGCCAGCAGCTTGGATGGGACAGGAGCGTATGGCTACACCTTC
few	TRBD2	TRBV6-5	TRBJ2-2	CASSYLTSPGELFF	TGTGCCAGCAGTTACCTGACTAGCCCCGGGGAGCTGTTTTTT
.	.	TRBV6-1	TRBJ2-7	CASSEAKGPVGEQYF	TGTGCCAGCAGTGAAGCGAAGGGTCCTGTGGGCGAGCAGTACTTC
.	.	TRBV6-5	TRBJ1-2	CASRLQGGGLNGYTF	TGTGCCAGCAGATTACAGGGTGGGGGTTTAAATGGCTACACCTTC
.	TRBD2	TRBV11-3	TRBJ2-3	CASSKLAGGVPDTQYF	TGTGCCAGCAGCAAACTAGCGGGAGGGGTGCCAGATACGCAGTATTTT